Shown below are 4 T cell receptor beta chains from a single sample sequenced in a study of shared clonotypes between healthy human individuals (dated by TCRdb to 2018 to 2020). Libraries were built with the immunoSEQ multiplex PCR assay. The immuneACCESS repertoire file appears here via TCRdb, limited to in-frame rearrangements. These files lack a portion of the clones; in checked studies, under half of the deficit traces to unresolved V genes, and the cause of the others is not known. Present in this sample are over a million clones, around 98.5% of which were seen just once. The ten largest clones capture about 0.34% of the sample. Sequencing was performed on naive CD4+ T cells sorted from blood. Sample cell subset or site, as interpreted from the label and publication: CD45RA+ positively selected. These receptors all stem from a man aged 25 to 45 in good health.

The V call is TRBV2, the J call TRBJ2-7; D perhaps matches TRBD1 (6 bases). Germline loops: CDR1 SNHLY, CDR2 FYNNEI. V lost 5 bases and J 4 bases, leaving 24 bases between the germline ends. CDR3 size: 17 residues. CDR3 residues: CASSYATSRGVPYEQYF. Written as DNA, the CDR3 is TGTGCCAGCAGTTACGCGACCTCCAGGGGTGTGCCGTACGAGCAGTACTTC.

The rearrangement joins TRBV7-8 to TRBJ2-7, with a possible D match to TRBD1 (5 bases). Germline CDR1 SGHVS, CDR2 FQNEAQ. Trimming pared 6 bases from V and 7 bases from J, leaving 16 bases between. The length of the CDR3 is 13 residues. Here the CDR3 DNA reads TGTGCCAGCAGTCCTGACAGCTTGGGGGAGCAGTACTTC. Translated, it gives CASSPDSLGEQYF.

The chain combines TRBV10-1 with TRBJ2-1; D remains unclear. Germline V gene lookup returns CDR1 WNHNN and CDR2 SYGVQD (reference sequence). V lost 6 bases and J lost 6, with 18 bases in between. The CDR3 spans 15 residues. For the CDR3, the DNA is TGCGCCAGCAGGGCCAATCGTGACTGGGGCAATGAGCAGTTCTTC. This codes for CASRANRDWGNEQFF.

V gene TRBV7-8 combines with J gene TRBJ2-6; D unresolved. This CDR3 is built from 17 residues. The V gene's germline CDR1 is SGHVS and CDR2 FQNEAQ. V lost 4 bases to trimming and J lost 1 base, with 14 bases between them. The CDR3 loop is CASSWAQTQSGANVLTF. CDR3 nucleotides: TGTGCCAGCAGCTGGGCTCAGACGCAATCTGGGGCCAACGTCCTGACTTTC.